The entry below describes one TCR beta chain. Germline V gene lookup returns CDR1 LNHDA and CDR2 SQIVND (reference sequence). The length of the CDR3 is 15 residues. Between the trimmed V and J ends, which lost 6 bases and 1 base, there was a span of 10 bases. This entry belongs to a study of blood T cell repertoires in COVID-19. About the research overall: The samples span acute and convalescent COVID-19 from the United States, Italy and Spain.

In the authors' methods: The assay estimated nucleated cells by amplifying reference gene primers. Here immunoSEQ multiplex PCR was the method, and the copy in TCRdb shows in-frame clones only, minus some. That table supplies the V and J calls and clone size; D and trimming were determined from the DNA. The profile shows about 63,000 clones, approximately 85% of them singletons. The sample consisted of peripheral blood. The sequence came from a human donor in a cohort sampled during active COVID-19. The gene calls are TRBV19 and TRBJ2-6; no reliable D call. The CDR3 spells CASSHISSGANVLTF. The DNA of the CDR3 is TGTGCCAGTAGCCACATAAGTTCTGGGGCCAACGTCCTGACTTTC. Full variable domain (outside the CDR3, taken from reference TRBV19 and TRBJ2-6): DGGITQSPKYLFRKEGQNVTLSCEQNLNHDAMYWYRQDPGQGLRLIYYSQIVNDFQKGDIAEGYSVSREKKESFPLTVTSAQKNPTAFYLCASSHISSGANVLTFGAGSRLTVL.